The present T cell receptor (beta chain) was sequenced within a study of cytomegalovirus exposure and HLA in healthy donors. Germline-derived CDR1 and CDR2 are SGHAT and FQNNGV. The CDR3 runs 15 residues. V dropped 3 bases and J dropped 4 bases, with 16 bases sitting between them. Researchers ran the PCR with 60 Vbeta and 13 Jbeta primers. Sequencing used immunoSEQ multiplex PCR; TCRdb keeps in-frame clones, though not all of them. Its table lists roughly 60,000 clones. A note on this clone: The same CDR3 is also encoded by other DNA sequences in this sample.

Sequences were obtained from PBMCs. V gene TRBV11-2 combines with J gene TRBJ2-7; maybe TRBD1 (5 bases). The TCR sequence derives from a male donor in good health and CMV-seronegative. The CDR3 nucleotides are TGTGCCAGCAGCTTCGTAAAAAGAAGGGGTTACGAGCAGTACTTC. The encoded protein is CASSFVKRRGYEQYF.